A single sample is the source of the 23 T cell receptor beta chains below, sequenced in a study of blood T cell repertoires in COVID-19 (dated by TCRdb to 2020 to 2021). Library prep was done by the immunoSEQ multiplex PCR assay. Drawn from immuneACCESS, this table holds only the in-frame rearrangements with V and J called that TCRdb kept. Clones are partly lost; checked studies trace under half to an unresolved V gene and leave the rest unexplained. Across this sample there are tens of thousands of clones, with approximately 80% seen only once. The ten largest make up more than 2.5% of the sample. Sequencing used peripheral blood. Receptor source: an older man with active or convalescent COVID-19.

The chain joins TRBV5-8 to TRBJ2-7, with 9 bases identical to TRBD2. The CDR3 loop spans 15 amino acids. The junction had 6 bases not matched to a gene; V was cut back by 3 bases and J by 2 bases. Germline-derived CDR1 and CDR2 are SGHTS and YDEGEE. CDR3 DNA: TGTGCCAGCAGCTCCTCCCGCGGGGGGGCCTACGAGCAGTACTTC. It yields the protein CASSSSRGGAYEQYF. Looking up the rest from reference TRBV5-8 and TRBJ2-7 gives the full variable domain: EAGVTQSPTHLIKTRGQQATLRCSPISGHTSVYWYQQALGLGLQFLLWYDEGEERNRGNFPPRFSGRQFPNYSSELNVNALELEDSALYLCASSSSRGGAYEQYFGPGTRLTVT.

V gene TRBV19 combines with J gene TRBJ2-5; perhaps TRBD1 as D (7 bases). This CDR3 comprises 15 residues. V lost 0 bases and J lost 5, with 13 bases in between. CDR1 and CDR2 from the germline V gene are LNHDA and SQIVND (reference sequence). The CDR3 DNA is TGTGCCAGTAGTATAGACTTACAGGGGAGGGAGACCCAGTACTTC. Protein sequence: CASSIDLQGRETQYF.

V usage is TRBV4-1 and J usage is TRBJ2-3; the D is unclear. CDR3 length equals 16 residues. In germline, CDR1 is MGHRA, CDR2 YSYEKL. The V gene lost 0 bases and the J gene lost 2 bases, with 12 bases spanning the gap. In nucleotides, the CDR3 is TGCGCCAGCAGCCAAGAATACTTTACGTACACAGATACGCAGTATTTT. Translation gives CASSQEYFTYTDTQYF.

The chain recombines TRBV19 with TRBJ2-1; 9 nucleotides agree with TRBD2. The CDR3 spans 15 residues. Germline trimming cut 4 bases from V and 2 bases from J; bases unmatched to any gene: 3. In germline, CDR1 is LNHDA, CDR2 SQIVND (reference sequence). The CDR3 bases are TGTGCCAGTAGTAGCAGCGGGAGGACCTACAATGAGCAGTTCTTC. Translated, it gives CASSSSGRTYNEQFF.

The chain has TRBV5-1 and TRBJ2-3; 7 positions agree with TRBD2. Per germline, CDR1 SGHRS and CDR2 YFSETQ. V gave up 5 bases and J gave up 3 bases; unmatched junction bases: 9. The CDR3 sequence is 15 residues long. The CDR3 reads CASRGSAGETDTQYF. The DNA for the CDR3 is TGCGCCAGCAGAGGGTCGGCGGGGGAAACAGATACGCAGTATTTT.

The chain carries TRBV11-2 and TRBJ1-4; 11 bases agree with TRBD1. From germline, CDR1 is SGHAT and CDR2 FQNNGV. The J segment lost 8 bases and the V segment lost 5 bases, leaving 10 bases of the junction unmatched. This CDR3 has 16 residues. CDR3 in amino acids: CASSPRAGTGGEKLFF. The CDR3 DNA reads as TGTGCCAGCAGCCCACGGGCCGGGACAGGGGGGGAAAAACTGTTTTTT.

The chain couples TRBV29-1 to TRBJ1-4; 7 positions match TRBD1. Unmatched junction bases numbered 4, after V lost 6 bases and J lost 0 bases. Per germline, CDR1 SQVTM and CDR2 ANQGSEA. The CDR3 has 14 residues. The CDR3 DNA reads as TGCAGCGTCAAGGGGGCGGCAACTAATGAAAAACTGTTTTTT. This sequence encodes CSVKGAATNEKLFF.

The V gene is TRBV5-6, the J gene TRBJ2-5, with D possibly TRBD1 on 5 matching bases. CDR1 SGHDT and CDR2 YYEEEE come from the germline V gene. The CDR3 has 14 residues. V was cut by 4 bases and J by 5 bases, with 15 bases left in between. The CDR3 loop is CASSHNPGIETQYF. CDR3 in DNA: TGTGCCAGCAGCCACAACCCAGGGATCGAGACCCAGTACTTC. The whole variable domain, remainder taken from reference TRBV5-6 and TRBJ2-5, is DAGVTQSPTHLIKTRGQQVTLRCSPKSGHDTVSWYQQALGQGPQFIFQYYEEEERQRGNFPDRFSGHQFPNYSSELNVNALLLGDSALYLCASSHNPGIETQYFGPGTRLLVL.

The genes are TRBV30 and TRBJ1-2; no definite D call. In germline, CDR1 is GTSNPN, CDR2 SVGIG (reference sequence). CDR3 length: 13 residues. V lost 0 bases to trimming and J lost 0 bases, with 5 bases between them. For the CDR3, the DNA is TGTGCCTGGAGTGTACTCGCTAACTATGGCTACACCTTC. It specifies CAWSVLANYGYTF. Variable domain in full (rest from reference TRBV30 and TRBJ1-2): SQTIHQWPATLVQPVGSPLSLECTVEGTSNPNLYWYRQAAGRGLQLLFYSVGIGQISSEVPQNLSASRPQDRQFILSSKKLLLSDSGFYLCAWSVLANYGYTFGSGTRLTVV.

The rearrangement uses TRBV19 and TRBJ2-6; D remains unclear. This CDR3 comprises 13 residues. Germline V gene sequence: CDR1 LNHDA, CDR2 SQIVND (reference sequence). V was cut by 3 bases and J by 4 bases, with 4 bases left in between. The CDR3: CASSMRGANVLTF. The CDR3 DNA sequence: TGTGCCAGTAGTATGCGAGGGGCCAACGTCCTGACTTTC.

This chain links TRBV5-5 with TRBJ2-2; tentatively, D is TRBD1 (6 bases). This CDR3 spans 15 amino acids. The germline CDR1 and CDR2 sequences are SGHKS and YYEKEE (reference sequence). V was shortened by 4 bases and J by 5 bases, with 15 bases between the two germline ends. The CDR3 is CASSVQGTLTGELFF. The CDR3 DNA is TGTGCCAGCAGCGTGCAGGGGACCTTAACCGGGGAGCTGTTTTTT.

CDR3 nucleotides: TGCGCCAGCAGTCCCCCTCCGGGGAGGGAGAACACCGGGGAGCTGTTTTTT. It codes for CASSPPPGRENTGELFF. V is TRBV10-2 and J is TRBJ2-2; 7 nucleotides line up with TRBD2. V lost 5 bases and J lost 1; bases outside the gene matches: 10. CDR3 length equals 17 residues. Germline V gives CDR1 WSHSY, CDR2 SAAADI.

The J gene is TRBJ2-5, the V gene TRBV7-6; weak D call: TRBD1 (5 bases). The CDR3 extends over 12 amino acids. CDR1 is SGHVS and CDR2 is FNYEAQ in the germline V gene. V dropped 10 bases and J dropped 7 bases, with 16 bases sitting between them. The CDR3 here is CAIVTIRGTQYF. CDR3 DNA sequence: TGTGCCATAGTCACCATAAGGGGGACCCAGTACTTC.

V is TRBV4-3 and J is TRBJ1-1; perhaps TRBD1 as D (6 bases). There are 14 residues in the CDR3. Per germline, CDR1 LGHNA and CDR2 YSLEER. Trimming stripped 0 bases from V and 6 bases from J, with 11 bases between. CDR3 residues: CASSQDARGAEAFF. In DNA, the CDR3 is TGCGCCAGCAGCCAAGACGCCAGGGGAGCTGAAGCTTTCTTT.

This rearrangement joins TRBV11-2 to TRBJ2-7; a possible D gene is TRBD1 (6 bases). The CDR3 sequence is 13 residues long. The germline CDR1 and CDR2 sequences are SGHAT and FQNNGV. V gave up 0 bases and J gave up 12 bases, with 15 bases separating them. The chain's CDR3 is CASSLDPGQQGYF. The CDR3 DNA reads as TGTGCCAGCAGCTTAGATCCGGGACAACAGGGGTACTTC.

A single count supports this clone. The CDR3 loop reads CASSYGGTEEAFF. Written as DNA, the CDR3 is TGTGCCAGCAGTTACGGTGGGACAGAGGAAGCTTTCTTT. V gene TRBV6-5 combines with J gene TRBJ1-1; TRBD1 aligns across 7 bases. CDR1 MNHEY and CDR2 SVGAGI come from the germline V gene. Trimming at V came to 2 bases and at J to 8 bases, leaving 5 bases not matched to a gene. The CDR3 runs 13 residues.

CDR3 sequence: CASSLRDISILSQHF. The CDR3 DNA sequence: TGTGCCAGCAGTCTACGCGACATTTCAATCTTGTCCCAGCATTTT. The chain links TRBV6-5 to TRBJ1-5; D is undetermined. This CDR3 contains 15 residues. Germline V lookup: CDR1 MNHEY, CDR2 SVGAGI. The V gene lost 5 bases and the J gene lost 11 bases, with 22 bases spanning the gap.

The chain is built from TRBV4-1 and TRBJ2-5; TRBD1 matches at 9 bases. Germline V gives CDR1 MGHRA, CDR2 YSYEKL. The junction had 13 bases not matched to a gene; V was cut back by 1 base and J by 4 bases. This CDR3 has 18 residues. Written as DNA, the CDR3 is TGCGCCAGCAGCCAAGTCCCGGGACAGGGTTCGGGAGGAGAGACCCAGTACTTC. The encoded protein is CASSQVPGQGSGGETQYF.

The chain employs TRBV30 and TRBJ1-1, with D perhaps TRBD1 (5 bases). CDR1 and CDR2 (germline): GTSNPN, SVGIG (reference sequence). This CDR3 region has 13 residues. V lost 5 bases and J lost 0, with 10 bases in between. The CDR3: CAWEGNVNTEAFF. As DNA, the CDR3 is TGTGCCTGGGAGGGGAATGTGAACACTGAAGCTTTCTTT.

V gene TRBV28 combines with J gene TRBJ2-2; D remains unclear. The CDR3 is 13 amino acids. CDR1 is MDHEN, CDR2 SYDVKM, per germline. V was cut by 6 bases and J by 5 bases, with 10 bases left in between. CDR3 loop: CASSPFRTGELFF. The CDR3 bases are TGTGCCAGCAGCCCCTTTCGGACCGGGGAGCTGTTTTTT.

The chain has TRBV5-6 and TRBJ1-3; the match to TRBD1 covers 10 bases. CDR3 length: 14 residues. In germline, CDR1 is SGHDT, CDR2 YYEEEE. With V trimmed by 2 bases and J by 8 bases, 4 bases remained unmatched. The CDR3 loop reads CASSLGQGVYTIYF. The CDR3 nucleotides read TGTGCCAGCAGCTTAGGACAGGGGGTGTACACCATATATTTT.

The CDR3 here is CASSPTGGSNQPQHF. CDR3 nucleotides: TGTGCCAGCAGCCCGACAGGGGGAAGCAATCAGCCCCAGCATTTT. V gene TRBV6-6 combines with J gene TRBJ1-5; 9 bases agree with TRBD1. The germline V gene encodes CDR1 MNHNY and CDR2 SVGAGI (reference sequence). With V trimmed by 6 bases and J by 1 base, 4 bases remained unmatched. The CDR3 runs 15 residues.

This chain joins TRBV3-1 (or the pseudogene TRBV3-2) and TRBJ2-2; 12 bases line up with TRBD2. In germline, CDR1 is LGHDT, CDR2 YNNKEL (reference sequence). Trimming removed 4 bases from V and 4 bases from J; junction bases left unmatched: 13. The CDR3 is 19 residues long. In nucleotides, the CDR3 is TGTGCCAGCAGCCTCCTGGGACTAGCGGGTTATGGGGGCACCGGGGAGCTGTTTTTT. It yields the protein CASSLLGLAGYGGTGELFF.